Shown below are 29 T cell receptor beta chains from a single sample sequenced in a study of CD8+CD57+ T cells in acquired aplastic anemia. Genomic DNA constituted the template upon which TCR beta VDJ and CDR3 profiling was performed. TCRdb processed the reads anew with MiXCR; each CDR3 protein has one entry. The table has 35,000 to 45,000 distinct CDR3 sequences, 65% to 70% seen once; the top ten hold 20% to 30%. What was sequenced was sorted CD4+, CD8+, or CD8+CD57+ T cells (not recorded which) from PBMCs. These receptor sequences come from a human donor in good health, serving as a control.

This chain joins TRBV10-3 and TRBJ2-1; either TRBD1 or TRBD2 may supply D (5 bases each). The germline V and J ends were trimmed by 10 bases and 9 bases, with 28 bases remaining between them. The CDR3 sequence is 16 residues long. The V gene's germline CDR1 is ENHRY and CDR2 SYGVKD. CDR3 coding DNA: TGTGCCAGCAGCGAACGGGGCGATTGGGCAGTCGGTGAGCAGTTCTTC. Its translation: CASSERGDWAVGEQFF.

V is TRBV10-3 and J is TRBJ2-7, with 7 bases that match TRBD1. The CDR3 spans 15 residues. Germline CDR1 ENHRY, CDR2 SYGVKD. Losses at the gene ends were 6 bases for V and 1 base for J; bases not matched to a gene: 9. The CDR3 loop is CAIRGTVSSSYEQYF. CDR3 coding DNA: TGTGCCATCAGGGGGACAGTAAGTAGTTCCTACGAGCAGTACTTC.

By its share, this clonotype is large (0.1 to 1%). J is TRBJ2-7 and V is TRBV29-1; TRBD1 matches 7 bases. The CDR3 is 14 amino acids. V lost 5 bases, J lost 5 bases, and 12 bases stayed unmatched. Germline-derived CDR1 and CDR2 are SQVTM and ANQGSEA. CDR3 nucleotide sequence: TGCAGCGTTACCCTCCGACAGGGTGGGAACGAGCAGTACTTC. Its translation is CSVTLRQGGNEQYF.

The rearrangement links TRBV5-1 to TRBJ2-7; D remains unclear. Germline values: CDR1 SGHRS, CDR2 YFSETQ. Trimming stripped 0 bases from V and 6 bases from J, with 16 bases between. CDR3 size: 15 residues. CDR3 DNA sequence: TGCGCCAGCAGCTTGGTCGAAACTGTTGCCTCCGAGCAGTACTTC. Amino acid sequence: CASSLVETVASEQYF.

The rearrangement links TRBV29-1 to TRBJ2-7; 7 positions match TRBD1. The junction had 12 bases not matched to a gene; V was cut back by 1 base and J by 3 bases. This CDR3 comprises 16 residues. The V gene's germline CDR1 is SQVTM and CDR2 ANQGSEA. The DNA for the CDR3 is TGCAGCGTTGAAGGGATGGCCGGACAGGCGGGCTACGAGCAGTACTTC. Amino acid sequence: CSVEGMAGQAGYEQYF.

Remarks on this clonotype: One end of the junction does not line up with germline, which may come from a read error. The V gene is TRBV19, the J gene TRBJ2-7; 7 bases align to TRBD1. Germline assignment: CDR1 LNHDA and CDR2 SQIVND (reference sequence). The CDR3 has 16 residues. CDR3 in DNA: TGTGCCAGTGGTATCATCCGCGCAGGGGGTAGTTACGAGCAGTACTTC. Translating it yields CASGIIRAGGSYEQYF.

This clonotype qualifies as medium-sized (0.01 to 0.1%). The CDR3, as DNA: TGTGCCAGCAGGCCGACACCCTCCTACGAGCAGTACTTC. Translating gives CASRPTPSYEQYF. The J gene is TRBJ2-7, the V gene TRBV5-4, with D unresolved. With 5 bases removed from V and 0 bases from J, the gap between germline ends came to 9 bases. The CDR3 has 13 amino acids. CDR1 and CDR2 from the germline V gene are SGHNT and YYREEE (reference sequence).

The V call is TRBV24-1, the J call TRBJ1-2; D is ambiguous. The V end lost 3 bases, the J end lost 8 bases, and 15 bases lay between the germline ends. This CDR3 is built from 14 residues. CDR1 is KGHDR and CDR2 is SFDVKD in the germline V gene. In DNA, the CDR3 is TGTGCCACCAGTGATGCCCGTTTCGGTGAGGGCTACACCTTC. It translates to CATSDARFGEGYTF.

This clonotype occurred many times. The chain uses TRBV28 and TRBJ2-7; D is unresolved. Per germline, CDR1 MDHEN and CDR2 SYDVKM. This CDR3 has 16 amino acids. V lost 5 bases, J lost 3 bases, and 20 bases lay in between. The CDR3 here is CASSPYPKREVYEQYF. The CDR3 coding sequence is TGTGCCAGCAGTCCCTACCCTAAGAGAGAGGTCTACGAGCAGTACTTC.

This rearrangement joins TRBV25-1 to TRBJ1-4; 9 nucleotides line up with TRBD1. The CDR3 spans 15 residues. The germline V gene encodes CDR1 MGHDK and CDR2 SYGVNS. J lost 8 bases, V lost 5 bases, and 9 bases had no gene match. The CDR3 nucleotides read TGTGCCAGCAGTCCGCCCGGGACAGGGTCGGAAAAACTGTTTTTT. It yields the protein CASSPPGTGSEKLFF.

In this sample, this clonotype turned up many times. The chain employs TRBV28 and TRBJ2-7; no definite D call. Trimming pared 3 bases from V and 0 bases from J, leaving 18 bases between. The CDR3 length is 17 residues. Germline V gene sequence: CDR1 MDHEN, CDR2 SYDVKM. As DNA, the CDR3 is TGTGCCAGCAGTTTCAACCCTAGAGGACGGTCCTCCTACGAGCAGTACTTC. It encodes CASSFNPRGRSSYEQYF.

This clonotype was seen a few times. The V gene is TRBV4-3, the J gene TRBJ2-7; unclear D gene. V lost 0 bases, J lost 4 bases, and 16 bases lay in between. Per germline, CDR1 LGHNA and CDR2 YSLEER. The CDR3 loop spans 16 amino acids. The CDR3 is CASSQDRTEAIYEQYF. Written as DNA, the CDR3 is TGCGCCAGCAGCCAAGATCGAACAGAAGCCATTTACGAGCAGTACTTC.

CDR3 sequence reads: CATRKTVEQYF. CDR3 in DNA: TGTGCCACCAGGAAAACTGTGGAGCAGTACTTC. The chain uses TRBV24-1 and TRBJ2-7; D gene unclear. Germline loops: CDR1 KGHDR, CDR2 SFDVKD. The V gene lost 7 bases and the J gene lost 7 bases, with 10 bases spanning the gap. The CDR3 is made up of 11 amino acids.

The chain combines TRBV11-3 with TRBJ2-7; 8 bases are a match to TRBD2. Germline assignment: CDR1 SGHNT and CDR2 YENEEA. The CDR3 is made up of 14 amino acids. V shed 2 bases, J shed 4 bases, and the junction held 4 bases outside the gene matches. CDR3: CASSLYGGEYEQYF. The CDR3 region has the DNA TGTGCCAGCAGCTTATACGGGGGGGAATACGAGCAGTACTTC.

This clonotype was detected ten times or more. V and J are TRBV7-2 and TRBJ2-7; D is undetermined. The CDR3 is 15 amino acids. Trimming shortened V by 1 base and J by 3 bases, and 13 bases separated the two germline ends. Germline loops: CDR1 SGHTA, CDR2 FQGNSA. CDR3 coding DNA: TGTGCCAGCAGCTTAGTCTCGGGTTCCAGCTACGAGCAGTACTTC. Its protein product is CASSLVSGSSYEQYF.

The chain combines TRBV7-2 with TRBJ2-5; D perhaps matches TRBD2 (6 bases). The CDR3 covers 14 residues. Germline lookup yields CDR1 SGHTA and CDR2 FQGNSA. V was pared by 4 bases and J by 5 bases, with 14 bases between. The CDR3 DNA sequence: TGTGCCAGCAGCTCATGGGCTAGCGTGGAGACCCAGTACTTC. Translating gives CASSSWASVETQYF.

Concerning this clonotype: Because it lacks the conserved phenylalanine or tryptophan at the end, this CDR3 is likely a read error. The V call is TRBV11-1, the J call TRBJ2-1; TRBD2 aligns across 9 bases. The CDR3 is made up of 19 amino acids. The germline V gene encodes CDR1 SGHAT and CDR2 FQDESV (reference sequence). CDR3 sequence reads: CASSLGTSDQPLNYSEQFL. CDR3 bases: TGTGCCAGCAGCTTAGGGACTAGCGACCAACCCCTAAACTACAGTGAGCAGTTCCTC.

In regard to this clonotype: At one boundary the junction diverges from the germline segment, which might be a read error. The V and J genes are TRBV25-1 and TRBJ2-7, with 8 bases matching TRBD1. From germline, CDR1 is MGHDK and CDR2 SYGVNS. The length of the CDR3 is 18 residues. The CDR3 region has the DNA TGCGCCAGCAGTGAGGGGGCCCCGACAGGGGTGGTAGCGTACGAGCAGTACTTC. Protein: CASSEGAPTGVVAYEQYF.

This clonotype was observed a few times. The V and J genes are TRBV20-1 and TRBJ2-1, with 9 bases identical to TRBD2. V gave up 0 bases and J gave up 4 bases; unmatched junction bases: 4. The CDR3 is 15 residues long. Germline lookup yields CDR1 DFQATT and CDR2 SNEGSKA (reference sequence). In DNA, the CDR3 is TGCAGTGCTAGAGAGCGGGGGGGAGGGTACAATGAGCAGTTCTTC. Its protein product is CSARERGGGYNEQFF.

This chain joins TRBV24-1 and TRBJ2-7; D is possibly TRBD1 (5 bases). V was pared by 9 bases and J by 1 base, with 15 bases between. This CDR3 contains 14 residues. From germline, CDR1 is KGHDR and CDR2 SFDVKD. The CDR3 DNA reads as TGTGCCACCTACAATACGACAGTTTCCTACGAGCAGTACTTC. Translated: CATYNTTVSYEQYF.

The chain carries TRBV11-2 and TRBJ2-7; tentative D call: TRBD1 (6 bases). The CDR3 is 14 residues long. Germline CDR1 SGHAT, CDR2 FQNNGV. Trimming stripped 1 base from V and 7 bases from J, with 14 bases between. This CDR3 is CASSLVGTGREQYV. CDR3 DNA: TGTGCCAGCAGCTTAGTGGGAACAGGGCGGGAGCAGTACGTC.

Relative to its sample, this clonotype is medium-sized. The CDR3 sequence is CATSDILAGGPDTQYF. As DNA, the CDR3 is TGTGCCACCAGTGACATCCTAGCGGGGGGCCCAGATACGCAGTATTTT. The chain is built from TRBV24-1 and TRBJ2-3; TRBD2 matches 11 bases. CDR1 is KGHDR, CDR2 SFDVKD, per germline. The CDR3 is 16 amino acids. V was clipped by 4 bases and J by 4 bases; unmatched bases: 6.

This chain links TRBV6-4 with TRBJ2-1; 12 nucleotides match TRBD2. Trimming cost V 2 bases and J 7 bases; bases outside gene matches: 6. Germline assignment: CDR1 MRHNA and CDR2 SNTAGT. The CDR3 is 16 residues long. The CDR3 DNA reads as TGTGCCAGCAGTGACGCTAGCGGGGGGGCCGGGAATGAGCAGTTCTTC. This codes for CASSDASGGAGNEQFF.

The rearrangement joins TRBV19 to TRBJ2-7; possible D gene TRBD2, 5 bases. Germline assignment: CDR1 LNHDA and CDR2 SQIVND (reference sequence). This CDR3 contains 13 residues. The ends were cut back, 4 bases at V and 5 bases at J, with 12 bases in the middle. The CDR3 loop reads CASSRGLDHEQYF. CDR3 bases: TGTGCCAGTAGTAGAGGACTTGACCACGAGCAGTACTTC.

Of note for this clonotype: One junction end does not reproduce the germline sequence, and a read error may be involved. This chain links TRBV19 with TRBJ1-2, with a tentative D call TRBD1 (5 bases). This CDR3 is 13 amino acids long. The germline CDR1 and CDR2 sequences are LNHDA and SQIVND (reference sequence). The CDR3 DNA sequence: TGTGCCAGTAGTAGGGACGCCCCCTATGGCTACGCCTTC. This translates into CASSRDAPYGYAF.

This chain connects TRBV7-8 to TRBJ1-5; possibly TRBD1 for D (5 bases). The CDR3 has 17 residues. V was pared by 6 bases and J by 6 bases, with 24 bases between. The germline CDR1 and CDR2 sequences are SGHVS and FQNEAQ. This chain's CDR3 is CASSLGDWGTVGQPQHF. The DNA for the CDR3 is TGTGCCAGCAGTTTGGGAGATTGGGGGACTGTCGGTCAGCCCCAGCATTTT. Based on the CDR3 plus reference TRBV7-8 and TRBJ1-5, the full variable domain is GAGVSQSPRYKVAKRGQDVALRCDPISGHVSLFWYQQALGQGPEFLTYFQNEAQLDKSGLPSDRFFAERPEGSVSTLKIQRTQQEDSAVYLCASSLGDWGTVGQPQHFGDGTRLSIL.

The gene calls are TRBV7-3 and TRBJ2-5; D gene ambiguous. The CDR3 has 11 amino acids. V lost 8 bases, J lost 1 base, and 5 bases lay in between. CDR1 is SGHTA and CDR2 is FQGTGA in the germline V gene. The CDR3: CASGSQETQYF. The CDR3 DNA sequence: TGTGCCAGCGGGTCCCAAGAGACCCAGTACTTC.

This clonotype appeared a few times. V usage is TRBV29-1 and J usage is TRBJ1-2; tentative D call: TRBD1 (5 bases). Germline CDR1 SQVTM, CDR2 ANQGSEA. Trimming shortened V by 4 bases and J by 4 bases, and 19 bases separated the two germline ends. The CDR3 totals 15 residues. The CDR3 coding sequence is TGCAGCGTTGGCTCGGGATCGGACAAGATCTATGGCTACACCTTC. It encodes CSVGSGSDKIYGYTF.

A single count supports this clonotype. The chain has TRBV7-8 and TRBJ2-7, with 13 bases aligning to TRBD2. The CDR3 spans 17 residues. Germline CDR1 reads SGHVS; CDR2 reads FQNEAQ. The V gene end was trimmed by 5 bases and the J gene end by 5 bases; junction bases not matched to a gene: 12. The CDR3: CASSDPGTSGIWNEQYF. The CDR3 coding sequence is TGTGCCAGCAGCGACCCCGGGACTAGCGGGATCTGGAACGAGCAGTACTTC.